These 31 T cell receptor beta chains were sequenced from one sample in a study of STAT5B mutations in CD4+ large granular lymphocyte leukemia. TCRdb's table, derived via immunoSEQ multiplex PCR, lists solely in-frame clones and lacks some. The sample carries more than 30,000 clones, less than 85% recorded once. The sequenced sample consisted of CD4+ T cells from blood buffy coats. The receptors derive from a human donor in good health.

The rearrangement joins TRBV29-1 to TRBJ2-7, with 10 positions matching TRBD1. Germline V CDR1 and CDR2: SQVTM, ANQGSEA. V dropped 0 bases and J dropped 4; count of bases not matched to a gene: 3. The CDR3 runs to 14 residues. CDR3 sequence: CSVEERTGGYEQYF. Written as DNA, the CDR3 is TGCAGCGTTGAAGAACGGACAGGGGGTTACGAGCAGTACTTC.

The chain joins TRBV6-6 to TRBJ1-2; 7 bases agree with TRBD1. CDR1 MNHNY and CDR2 SVGAGI come from the germline V gene (reference sequence). CDR3 length equals 14 residues. With V trimmed by 2 bases and J by 4 bases, 4 bases remained unmatched. CDR3 sequence (DNA): TGTGCCAGCAGTTACGACAGGGTGGCCTATGGCTACACCTTC. Translated: CASSYDRVAYGYTF.

This chain uses TRBV5-8 with TRBJ2-1; perhaps TRBD1 as D (7 bases). In germline, CDR1 is SGHTS, CDR2 YDEGEE. Trimming took 5 bases from V and 7 from J, leaving 13 bases between them. CDR3 length: 13 amino acids. CDR3 nucleotide sequence: TGTGCCAGCAGGTTACAGGGGAGGAATGAGCAGTTCTTC. Translating gives CASRLQGRNEQFF. Using reference TRBV5-8 and TRBJ2-1 for the parts outside the CDR3, the full variable domain is EAGVTQSPTHLIKTRGQQATLRCSPISGHTSVYWYQQALGLGLQFLLWYDEGEERNRGNFPPRFSGRQFPNYSSELNVNALELEDSALYLCASRLQGRNEQFFGPGTRLTVL.

About this clone: This sample also contains other DNA sequences that code for the same CDR3. The chain couples TRBV29-1 to TRBJ1-3; D possibly corresponds to TRBD1 (6 bases). Germline V gives CDR1 SQVTM, CDR2 ANQGSEA. The V end lost 2 bases, the J end lost 2 bases, and 7 bases lay between the germline ends. The CDR3 sequence is 13 residues long. The CDR3 DNA follows: TGCAGCGTTGAACGGGACACTGGAAACACCATATATTTT. Its protein product is CSVERDTGNTIYF.

The V call is TRBV14, the J call TRBJ2-7; 9 bases are shared with TRBD1. This CDR3 is 15 amino acids long. Germline trimming cut 2 bases from V and 3 bases from J; bases unmatched to any gene: 5. Germline CDR1 is SGHDN and CDR2 is FVKESK. The CDR3 protein is CASSQLGQGIYEQYF. CDR3 nucleotide sequence: TGTGCCAGCAGCCAACTAGGACAGGGGATCTACGAGCAGTACTTC.

The gene calls are TRBV4-3 and TRBJ2-3; TRBD2 matches at 8 bases. The ends lost 0 bases at V and 2 bases at J; junction bases unmatched: 7. Germline V gene lookup returns CDR1 LGHNA and CDR2 YSLEER. This CDR3 is 17 amino acids long. CDR3 in amino acids: CASSQELSGGPTDTQYF. In DNA form, the CDR3 reads TGCGCCAGCAGCCAAGAACTCTCGGGGGGGCCCACAGATACGCAGTATTTT.

The rearrangement links TRBV4-1 to TRBJ1-4; D is unresolved. Trimming shortened V by 10 bases and J by 3 bases, and 12 bases separated the two germline ends. Looked up from germline, CDR1 is MGHRA and CDR2 is YSYEKL. The CDR3 is 13 amino acids. The CDR3 reads CATRRAANEKLFF. The CDR3, as DNA: TGCGCCACCAGGAGGGCGGCTAATGAAAAACTGTTTTTT.

This clone was observed a few times. The rearrangement uses TRBV5-1 and TRBJ1-1; D unclear. With 2 bases removed from V and 4 bases from J, the gap between germline ends came to 9 bases. This CDR3 spans 13 amino acids. The germline V gene encodes CDR1 SGHRS and CDR2 YFSETQ. The CDR3 region is CASSFGSTTEAFF. Here the CDR3 DNA reads TGCGCCAGCAGCTTCGGGTCAACCACTGAAGCTTTCTTT.

This chain joins TRBV19 and TRBJ1-4, with D hard to call. The V and J ends lost 9 bases and 6 bases respectively, with 17 bases between them. The CDR3 contains 14 residues. CDR1 and CDR2 from the germline V gene are LNHDA and SQIVND (reference sequence). DNA for the CDR3: TGTGCCAGCCGACCCCTAGGGCGGTATGAAAAACTGTTTTTT. It specifies CASRPLGRYEKLFF.

V gene TRBV6-1 combines with J gene TRBJ2-1; TRBD2 matches 14 bases. V dropped 3 bases and J dropped 7; count of bases not matched to a gene: 5. Germline V gene lookup returns CDR1 MNHNS and CDR2 SASEGT. The CDR3 loop spans 16 amino acids. CDR3 loop: CASSDTGTSGSNEQFF. The CDR3, as DNA: TGTGCCAGCAGTGACACCGGGACTAGCGGGAGTAATGAGCAGTTCTTC.

The chain employs TRBV5-8 and TRBJ2-3; 7 bases are a match to TRBD1. V lost 1 base and J lost 2; bases outside the gene matches: 10. Germline CDR1 SGHTS, CDR2 YDEGEE. CDR3 size: 17 residues. The CDR3 loop is CASSLLLGQGVTDTQYF. The CDR3 DNA is TGTGCCAGCAGCTTGTTATTGGGTCAGGGGGTCACAGATACGCAGTATTTT.

The CDR3 coding sequence is TGTGCCAGCAGCTTGGCTCCGCGGAGTGGGGAGACCCAGTACTTC. Encoded protein: CASSLAPRSGETQYF. The chain uses TRBV7-7 and TRBJ2-5, with D unresolved. CDR1 SSHAT and CDR2 FNYEAQ come from the germline V gene (reference sequence). The CDR3 totals 15 residues. V lost 3 bases to trimming and J lost 5 bases, with 16 bases between them.

This sequence joins TRBV5-4 and TRBJ2-3; tentative D call: TRBD1 (6 bases). Germline CDR1 and CDR2: SGHNT and YYREEE (reference sequence). V lost 4 bases, J lost 3 bases, and 15 bases lay in between. The length of the CDR3 is 15 residues. CDR3 protein: CASSGGARVTDTQYF. CDR3 sequence (DNA): TGTGCCAGCAGCGGGGGCGCCCGGGTAACAGATACGCAGTATTTT.

V usage is TRBV19 and J usage is TRBJ2-5; D unclear. The CDR3 totals 14 residues. Trimming stripped 10 bases from V and 2 bases from J, with 17 bases between. Germline lookup yields CDR1 LNHDA and CDR2 SQIVND (reference sequence). DNA for the CDR3: TGTGCCACGTCCAAAGGTGGACCGCAAGAGACCCAGTACTTC. It codes for CATSKGGPQETQYF.

The CDR3 nucleotides are TGTGCCAGCACCGTAACGGGGGGCCCTGGGCACGCCTACGAGCAGTACTTC. Translating gives CASTVTGGPGHAYEQYF. The chain has TRBV2 and TRBJ2-7, with a weak D call TRBD2 (7 bases). Trimming removed 7 bases from V and 2 bases from J, with 24 bases in between. The CDR3 consists of 17 residues. The V gene's germline CDR1 is SNHLY and CDR2 FYNNEI. Complete variable domain (other parts from reference TRBV2 and TRBJ2-7): EPEVTQTPSHQVTQMGQEVILRCVPISNHLYFYWYRQILGQKVEFLVSFYNNEISEKSEIFDDQFSVERPDGSNFTLKIRSTKLEDSAMYFCASTVTGGPGHAYEQYFGPGTRLTVT.

The chain recombines TRBV4-3 with TRBJ2-5, with D perhaps matching TRBD2 (5 bases). The CDR3 loop spans 13 amino acids. The germline V gene has CDR1 LGHNA and CDR2 YSLEER. Deletions cut 4 bases from V and 5 bases from J, with 11 bases between. The CDR3 DNA follows: TGCGCCAGCAGCCCCCGGGGAAGGGAGACCCAGTACTTC. Translating gives CASSPRGRETQYF.

J is TRBJ1-2 and V is TRBV7-9; D is perhaps TRBD1 (5 bases). The length of the CDR3 is 16 residues. Germline V lookup: CDR1 SEHNR, CDR2 FQNEAQ (reference sequence). V dropped 1 base and J dropped 0 bases, with 12 bases sitting between them. The CDR3 sequence: CASSLGRQSSNYGYTF. The DNA of the CDR3 is TGTGCCAGCAGCTTAGGGCGACAGAGTTCTAACTATGGCTACACCTTC. The variable domain in full, completed from reference TRBV7-9 and TRBJ1-2, reads DTGVSQNPRHKITKRGQNVTFRCDPISEHNRLYWYRQTLGQGPEFLTYFQNEAQLEKSRLLSDRFSAERPKGSFSTLEIQRTEQGDSAMYLCASSLGRQSSNYGYTFGSGTRLTVV.

This clone was recorded a few times. The chain has TRBV25-1 and TRBJ2-2, with D perhaps matching TRBD2 (5 bases). CDR1 is MGHDK and CDR2 is SYGVNS in the germline V gene. The V end was cut by 6 bases, the J end by 5 bases, with 13 bases between. The CDR3 sequence is 14 residues long. DNA for the CDR3: TGTGCCAGCAGGGGAGCCCCCTGGACCGGGGAGCTGTTTTTT. Its protein product is CASRGAPWTGELFF.

The chain combines TRBV25-1 with TRBJ1-4, with D perhaps matching TRBD1 (5 bases). V was shortened by 5 bases and J by 5 bases, with 9 bases between the two germline ends. Looked up from germline, CDR1 is MGHDK and CDR2 is SYGVNS. CDR3 size: 13 residues. The chain's CDR3 is CASSRDGNEKLFF. The CDR3 DNA is TGTGCCAGCAGTCGGGACGGGAATGAAAAACTGTTTTTT.

The chain couples TRBV2 to TRBJ2-1; unclear D gene. Deletions cut 3 bases from V and 3 bases from J, with 15 bases between. Germline lookup yields CDR1 SNHLY and CDR2 FYNNEI. The CDR3 contains 16 residues. In nucleotides, the CDR3 is TGTGCCAGCAGTGACGTCGGAGTTAGGAGCTACAATGAGCAGTTCTTC. It yields the protein CASSDVGVRSYNEQFF.

This chain joins TRBV6-1 and TRBJ2-3; 7 nucleotides line up with TRBD2. J was trimmed by 1 base and V by 4 bases; bases with no gene match: 5. Germline V gene data show CDR1 as MNHNS and CDR2 as SASEGT. CDR3 size: 15 residues. The CDR3, as DNA: TGTGCCAGCAGTGTGGGGCTAGCGGGCACAGATACGCAGTATTTT. Translating it yields CASSVGLAGTDTQYF.

The genes are TRBV11-2 and TRBJ2-5; perhaps D is TRBD1 or TRBD2 (5 bases each). V gave up 4 bases and J gave up 8 bases, with 14 bases separating them. The germline V gene has CDR1 SGHAT and CDR2 FQNNGV. CDR3 length: 13 residues. The CDR3, as DNA: TGTGCCAGCAGCTCGGACACGGACTCAACCCAGTACTTC. It is translated as CASSSDTDSTQYF.

V and J are TRBV19 and TRBJ2-2, with D unclear. The V gene's germline CDR1 is LNHDA and CDR2 SQIVND (reference sequence). V was clipped by 3 bases and J by 1 base, with 6 bases between them. This CDR3 region has 14 residues. The DNA of the CDR3 is TGTGCCAGTAGTATTGTACAGAACACCGGGGAGCTGTTTTTT. This codes for CASSIVQNTGELFF.

The chain combines TRBV7-9 with TRBJ1-3, with a possible D match to TRBD1 (5 bases). Germline CDR1 reads SEHNR; CDR2 reads FQNEAQ (reference sequence). V shed 10 bases and J shed 4 bases, with 20 bases lying between them. The CDR3 is 15 amino acids. The CDR3 is CATPGQGGSGNTIYF. CDR3 coding DNA: TGTGCCACCCCCGGGCAGGGAGGCTCCGGAAACACCATATATTTT.

V gene TRBV6-5 combines with J gene TRBJ2-5; possible D gene TRBD1, 5 bases. Germline assignment: CDR1 MNHEY and CDR2 SVGAGI. Trimming left V 7 bases short and J 1 base short, with 13 bases between. There are 14 residues in the CDR3. Here the CDR3 reads CASITGRAQETQYF. CDR3 nucleotides: TGTGCCAGCATTACGGGCAGGGCCCAAGAGACCCAGTACTTC.

This clone is a singleton in its sample. This chain connects TRBV5-1 to TRBJ1-3; 9 bases match TRBD1. The CDR3 is 17 residues long. J was trimmed by 0 bases and V by 0 bases; bases with no gene match: 4. Germline V gives CDR1 SGHRS, CDR2 YFSETQ. The CDR3 nucleotides read TGCGCCAGCAGCTTGGGGACAGGGGTCCTCTCTGGAAACACCATATATTTT. Translating gives CASSLGTGVLSGNTIYF.

The chain carries TRBV15 and TRBJ2-7, with 7 bases identical to TRBD1. CDR3 length equals 14 residues. V gave up 5 bases and J gave up 2 bases; unmatched junction bases: 6. The germline gives CDR1 LNHNV, CDR2 YYDKDF (reference sequence). In DNA, the CDR3 is TGTGCCACCAGCCCTGGGGACAGTACCTACGAGCAGTACTTC. The encoded protein is CATSPGDSTYEQYF. The full variable domain, its missing parts supplied by reference TRBV15 and TRBJ2-7, is DAMVIQNPRYQVTQFGKPVTLSCSQTLNHNVMYWYQQKSSQAPKLLFHYYDKDFNNEADTPDNFQSRRPNTSFCFLDIRSPGLGDTAMYLCATSPGDSTYEQYFGPGTRLTVT.

This clone was recorded once. Additional DNA sequences in this sample encode the identical CDR3. The rearrangement uses TRBV18 and TRBJ2-3; no firm D call. This CDR3 has 12 residues. Per the germline V gene, CDR1 is KGHSH and CDR2 is LQKENI. Trimming removed 2 bases from V and 4 bases from J, with 4 bases in between. The CDR3 protein is CASSPKADTQYF. Here the CDR3 DNA reads TGTGCCAGCTCACCAAAGGCAGATACGCAGTATTTT.

CDR3 region: CATSRGPSPPAEQYF. In DNA, the CDR3 is TGTGCCACCAGCAGAGGCCCGAGCCCTCCCGCCGAGCAGTACTTC. This chain joins TRBV15 and TRBJ2-7; D is ambiguous. The CDR3 is 15 residues long. Germline CDR1 LNHNV, CDR2 YYDKDF (reference sequence). V lost 1 base to trimming and J lost 6 bases, with 16 bases between them.

The chain recombines TRBV29-1 with TRBJ2-1, with D possibly TRBD2 on 5 matching bases. This CDR3 comprises 15 residues. Germline CDR1 reads SQVTM; CDR2 reads ANQGSEA. Trimming stripped 1 base from V and 0 bases from J, with 10 bases between. The CDR3 DNA sequence: TGCAGCGTTGAAGGTGGCGGAGGCTCCTACAATGAGCAGTTCTTC. It encodes CSVEGGGGSYNEQFF.

This chain uses TRBV7-2 with TRBJ1-1, with D possibly being TRBD1 (6 bases). The CDR3 is 14 residues long. The germline V and J ends were trimmed by 5 bases and 5 bases, with 15 bases remaining between them. Germline V gene sequence: CDR1 SGHTA, CDR2 FQGNSA. CDR3 loop: CASSPYREDTEAFF. CDR3 sequence (DNA): TGTGCCAGCAGCCCATACAGGGAGGATACTGAAGCTTTCTTT.